This T cell receptor beta chain is drawn from a study of blood T cell repertoires in COVID-19. Across the study: PBMCs, B-cell-depleted T cells, or T cells were the source of the cDNA or gDNA that made up the material.

As originally analysed: Cell counts per sample came from amplifying reference gene primers. TCRdb's copy holds only in-frame clones and misses some; the assay was immunoSEQ multiplex PCR. The DNA was the basis for D and trimming; V, J and clone size are from that table. The data contain fewer than 250,000 clones, under 90% of them singletons. The germline V gene has CDR1 MNHEY and CDR2 SVGAGI. J lost 2 bases, V lost 6 bases, and 6 bases had no gene match. The CDR3 runs 14 residues. Seattle researchers signed up patients amid active infection and tracked them longitudinally. The sequenced material came from peripheral blood. This chain joins TRBV6-5 and TRBJ1-1; 7 positions agree with TRBD1. This TCR was recovered from a woman older than 75 with COVID-19, enrolled during active disease. CDR3 region: CASRGGTANTEAFF. CDR3 DNA: TGTGCCAGCAGGGGTGGGACAGCTAACACTGAAGCTTTCTTT.